Sequencing of this T cell receptor (beta chain) was carried out in a study of T-cell reconstitution after alpha-beta-depleted transplantation in children. A TCRbeta library incorporating unique molecular identifiers was prepared. Each CDR3 protein gets one entry after TCRdb re-called the PCR reads with MiXCR. The sample has 200,000 to 250,000 distinct CDR3 sequences, about a quarter seen once. The starting material was PBMCs, obtained before TCRalphabeta/CD19-depleted stem cell transplant. The sequence was obtained from a girl aged 2 to 9 with Fanconi anemia, due to receive a stem cell transplant.

The CDR3 loop reads CSAKQTTSGGNEQFF. The CDR3 DNA sequence: TGCAGTGCTAAACAAACGACTAGCGGAGGCAATGAGCAGTTCTTC. The V and J genes are TRBV20-1 and TRBJ2-1; 9 bases are shared with TRBD2. This CDR3 contains 15 residues. V dropped 4 bases and J dropped 6; count of bases not matched to a gene: 10. The germline V gene encodes CDR1 DFQATT and CDR2 SNEGSKA (reference sequence).